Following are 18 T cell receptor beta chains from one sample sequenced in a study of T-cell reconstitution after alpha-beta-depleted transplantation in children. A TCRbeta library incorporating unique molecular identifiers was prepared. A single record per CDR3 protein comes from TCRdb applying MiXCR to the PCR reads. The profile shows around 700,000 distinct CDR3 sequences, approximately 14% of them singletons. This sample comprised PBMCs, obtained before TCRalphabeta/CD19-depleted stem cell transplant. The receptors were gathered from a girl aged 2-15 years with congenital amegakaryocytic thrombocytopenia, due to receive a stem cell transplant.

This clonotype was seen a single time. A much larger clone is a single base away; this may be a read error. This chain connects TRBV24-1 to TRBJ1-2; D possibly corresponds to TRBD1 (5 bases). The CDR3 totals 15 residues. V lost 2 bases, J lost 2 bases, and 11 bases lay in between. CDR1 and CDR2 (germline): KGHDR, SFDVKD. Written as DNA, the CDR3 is TGTGCCACCAGTGATTCCGAGACAGAAAACTATGGCTACACCTTC. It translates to CATSDSETENYGYTF.

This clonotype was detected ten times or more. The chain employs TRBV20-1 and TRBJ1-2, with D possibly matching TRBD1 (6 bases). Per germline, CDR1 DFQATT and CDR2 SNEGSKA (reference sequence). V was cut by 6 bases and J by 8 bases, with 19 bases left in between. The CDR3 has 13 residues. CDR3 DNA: TGCAGTGCCTCCGCCGAACCAGGGGACGGCTACACCTTC. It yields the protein CSASAEPGDGYTF.

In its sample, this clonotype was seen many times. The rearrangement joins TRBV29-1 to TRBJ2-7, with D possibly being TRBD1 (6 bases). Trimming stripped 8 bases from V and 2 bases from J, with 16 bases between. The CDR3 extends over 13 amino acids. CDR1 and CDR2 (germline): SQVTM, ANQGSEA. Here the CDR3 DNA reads TGCAGCACCTCGGAGGACAGTACCTACGAGCAGTACTTC. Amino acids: CSTSEDSTYEQYF.

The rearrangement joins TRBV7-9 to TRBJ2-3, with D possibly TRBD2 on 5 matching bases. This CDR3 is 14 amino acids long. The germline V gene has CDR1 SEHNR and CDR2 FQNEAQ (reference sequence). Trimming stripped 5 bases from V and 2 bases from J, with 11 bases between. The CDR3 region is CASSKGLPTDTQYF. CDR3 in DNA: TGTGCCAGCAGCAAAGGACTGCCCACAGATACGCAGTATTTT.

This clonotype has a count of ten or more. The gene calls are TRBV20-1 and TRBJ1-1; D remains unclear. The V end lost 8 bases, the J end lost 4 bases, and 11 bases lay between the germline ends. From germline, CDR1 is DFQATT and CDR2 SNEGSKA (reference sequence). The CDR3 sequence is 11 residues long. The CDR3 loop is CSSEAGTEAFF. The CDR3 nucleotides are TGCAGTTCTGAAGCGGGCACTGAAGCTTTCTTT.

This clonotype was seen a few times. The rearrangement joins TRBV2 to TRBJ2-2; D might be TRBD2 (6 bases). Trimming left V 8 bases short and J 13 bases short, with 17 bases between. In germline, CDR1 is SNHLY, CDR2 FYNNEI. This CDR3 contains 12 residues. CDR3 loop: CASRDSLTMLFF. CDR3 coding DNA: TGTGCCAGCCGGGACTCCCTGACTATGCTGTTTTTT.

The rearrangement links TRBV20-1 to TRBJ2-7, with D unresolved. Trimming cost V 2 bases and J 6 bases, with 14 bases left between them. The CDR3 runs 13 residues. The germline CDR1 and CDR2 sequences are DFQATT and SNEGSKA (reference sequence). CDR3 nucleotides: TGCAGTGCTAGATCCCCCTTAGCTGTCGAGCAGTACTTC. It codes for CSARSPLAVEQYF.

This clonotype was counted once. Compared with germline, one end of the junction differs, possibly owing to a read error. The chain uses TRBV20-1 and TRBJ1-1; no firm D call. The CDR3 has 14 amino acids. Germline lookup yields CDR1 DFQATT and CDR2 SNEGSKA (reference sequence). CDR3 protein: CSASFVAQNTKAFF. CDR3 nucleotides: TGCAGTGCTAGTTTTGTGGCACAGAACACTAAAGCTTTCTTT.

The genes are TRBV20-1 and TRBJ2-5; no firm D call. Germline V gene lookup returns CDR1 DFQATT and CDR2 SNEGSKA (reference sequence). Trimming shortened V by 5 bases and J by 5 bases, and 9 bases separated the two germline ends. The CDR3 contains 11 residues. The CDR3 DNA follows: TGCAGTGCTGCAATCCGGGAGACCCAGTACTTC. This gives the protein CSAAIRETQYF.

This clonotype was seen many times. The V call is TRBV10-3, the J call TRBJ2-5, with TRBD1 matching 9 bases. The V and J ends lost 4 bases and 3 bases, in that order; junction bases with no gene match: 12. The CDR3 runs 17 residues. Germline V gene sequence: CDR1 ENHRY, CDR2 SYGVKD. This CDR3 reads CAISARLGQGGEETQYF. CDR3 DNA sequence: TGTGCCATCAGTGCCAGACTGGGACAGGGAGGAGAAGAGACCCAGTACTTC.

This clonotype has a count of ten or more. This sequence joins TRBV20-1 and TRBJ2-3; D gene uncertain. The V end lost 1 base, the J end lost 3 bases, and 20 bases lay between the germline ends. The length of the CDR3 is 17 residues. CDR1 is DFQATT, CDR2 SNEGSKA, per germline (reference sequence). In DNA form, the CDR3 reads TGCAGTGCTAGAGTTGTGGCGGATCTGGGTAGAACAGATACGCAGTATTTT. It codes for CSARVVADLGRTDTQYF.

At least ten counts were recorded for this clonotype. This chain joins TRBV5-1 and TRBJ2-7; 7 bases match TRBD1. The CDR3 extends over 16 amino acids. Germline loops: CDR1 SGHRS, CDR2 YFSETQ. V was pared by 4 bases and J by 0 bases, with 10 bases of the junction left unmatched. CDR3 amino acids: CASSHSTGLSSYEQYF. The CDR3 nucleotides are TGCGCCAGCAGCCATTCGACAGGGTTATCCTCCTACGAGCAGTACTTC.

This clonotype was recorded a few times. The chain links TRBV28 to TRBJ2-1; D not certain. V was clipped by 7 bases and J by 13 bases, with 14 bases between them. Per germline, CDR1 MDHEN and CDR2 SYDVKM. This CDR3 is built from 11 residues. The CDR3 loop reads CASTQYQFQFF. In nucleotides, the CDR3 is TGTGCCAGCACCCAGTACCAGTTCCAGTTCTTC. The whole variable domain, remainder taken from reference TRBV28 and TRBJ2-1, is DVKVTQSSRYLVKRTGEKVFLECVQDMDHENMFWYRQDPGLGLRLIYFSYDVKMKEKGDIPEGYSVSREKKERFSLILESASTNQTSMYLCASTQYQFQFFGPGTRLTVL.

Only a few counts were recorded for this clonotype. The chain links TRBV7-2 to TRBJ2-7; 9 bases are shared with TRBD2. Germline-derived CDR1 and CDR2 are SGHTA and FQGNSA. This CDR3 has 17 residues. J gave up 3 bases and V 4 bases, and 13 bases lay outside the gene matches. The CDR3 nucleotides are TGTGCCAGCAGCTATCAAGCGGGAGGCCTGATTAACTACGAGCAGTACTTC. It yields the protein CASSYQAGGLINYEQYF.

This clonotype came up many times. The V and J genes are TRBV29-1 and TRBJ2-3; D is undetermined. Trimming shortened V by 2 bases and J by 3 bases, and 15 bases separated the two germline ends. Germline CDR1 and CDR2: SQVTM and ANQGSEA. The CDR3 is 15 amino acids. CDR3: CSVESSGERTDTQYF. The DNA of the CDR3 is TGCAGCGTTGAAAGTTCTGGAGAACGGACAGATACGCAGTATTTT.

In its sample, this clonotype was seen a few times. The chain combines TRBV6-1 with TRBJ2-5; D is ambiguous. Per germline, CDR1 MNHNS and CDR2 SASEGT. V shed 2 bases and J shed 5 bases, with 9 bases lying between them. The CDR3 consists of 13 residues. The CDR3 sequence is CASSESRYETQYF. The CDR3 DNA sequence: TGTGCCAGCAGTGAATCTCGTTACGAGACCCAGTACTTC.

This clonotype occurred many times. The CDR3 sequence: CASSPTHTNNVLTF. The CDR3 coding sequence is TGTGCCAGCAGCCCGACCCATACTAACAACGTCCTGACTTTC. The chain combines TRBV12-3 or TRBV12-4 with TRBJ2-6; D is unclear. Between the trimmed V and J ends, which lost 6 bases and 9 bases, there was a span of 15 bases. CDR3 length equals 14 residues.

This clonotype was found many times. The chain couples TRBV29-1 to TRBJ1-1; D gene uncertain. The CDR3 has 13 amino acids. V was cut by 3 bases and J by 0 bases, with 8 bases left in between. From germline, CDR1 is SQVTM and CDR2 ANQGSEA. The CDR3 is CSVDGSMNTEAFF. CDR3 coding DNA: TGCAGCGTTGATGGCAGTATGAACACTGAAGCTTTCTTT.